Sequencing of this T cell receptor beta chain was carried out in a study of Graves' ophthalmopathy and Graves' hyperthyroidism. This clonotype was counted only a few times. V was pared by 4 bases and J by 7 bases, with 8 bases of the junction left unmatched. There are 15 residues in the CDR3. RNA transcripts provided the template for amplifying TCR beta CDR3 regions. Amplification began with first-round RT-PCR using HTBI primers, then second-round multiplex PCR was performed. TCRdb reanalysed the multiplex PCR reads using MiXCR and keeps one entry per CDR3 protein. The repertoire consists of approximately 160,000 distinct CDR3 sequences, with over 35% occurring once and the leading ten covering roughly 5.2%.

This TCR came from a woman aged 40 to 55 with Graves' ophthalmopathy. The V and J genes are TRBV12-3 or TRBV12-4 and TRBJ2-2; 8 nucleotides line up with TRBD2. The source material was peripheral blood. DNA for the CDR3: TGTGCCAGCAGTTCCCCATGGACTAGCAACGGGGAGCTGTTTTTT. It is translated as CASSSPWTSNGELFF.